These 28 T cell receptor beta chains originate from one sample sequenced in a study of T cells in Graves' hyperthyroidism and ophthalmopathy. It was RNA transcripts that yielded the amplified TCR beta CDR3 regions. With the HTBI primer set, the TCR CDR3 went through a first round of RT-PCR. TCRdb independently ran MiXCR on the multiplex PCR reads; one entry per CDR3 protein. The sample yields a few hundred thousand distinct CDR3 sequences, 15% to 20% seen once. The sample comprised blood. These receptors were taken from a woman aged 25 to 45 with Graves' ophthalmopathy.

This clonotype has only a few counts. This chain connects TRBV12-3 or TRBV12-4 to TRBJ2-2, with D unclear. The V end was cut by 5 bases, the J end by 1 base, with 17 bases between. The CDR3 contains 17 residues. Here the CDR3 DNA reads TGTGCCAGCAGTCCCCAGCGTGGTGTTGGGAACACCGGGGAGCTGTTTTTT. This translates into CASSPQRGVGNTGELFF.

The rearrangement joins TRBV7-3 to TRBJ1-4; D is undetermined. Trimming shortened V by 1 base and J by 8 bases, and 8 bases separated the two germline ends. This CDR3 spans 13 amino acids. CDR1 and CDR2 from the germline V gene are SGHTA and FQGTGA. As DNA, the CDR3 is TGTGCCAGCAGCTTAAGATGGGGAGAAAAACTGTTTTTT. As protein: CASSLRWGEKLFF.

This clonotype was counted at least ten times. This chain links TRBV11-2 with TRBJ2-5; D might be TRBD1 or TRBD2, each matching 7 bases. Per germline, CDR1 SGHAT and CDR2 FQNNGV. CDR3 size: 16 residues. V lost 0 bases to trimming and J lost 0 bases, with 11 bases between them. CDR3 loop: CASSLESGTDQETQYF. Here the CDR3 DNA reads TGTGCCAGCAGCTTAGAAAGCGGGACAGACCAAGAGACCCAGTACTTC.

V usage is TRBV7-2 and J usage is TRBJ2-5; tentatively, D is TRBD1 or TRBD2 (6 bases each). The CDR3 totals 13 residues. V lost 6 bases and J 7 bases, leaving 15 bases between the germline ends. CDR1 and CDR2 (germline): SGHTA, FQGNSA. The CDR3 reads CASSRQEGTTQYF. The CDR3 region has the DNA TGTGCCAGCAGTCGACAGGAGGGTACGACCCAGTACTTC.

Only a few counts were recorded for this clonotype. One end of the junction varies from germline; a read error may be responsible. CDR3 nucleotide sequence: TGTGCCGGCAGAAGGACAGGGGGCGTTGAAAAACTGTTTTTT. It yields the protein CAGRRTGGVEKLFF. This chain links TRBV6-1 with TRBJ1-4; 11 positions agree with TRBD1. This CDR3 comprises 14 residues. CDR1 MNHNS and CDR2 SASEGT come from the germline V gene.

The genes are TRBV7-6 and TRBJ2-7, with TRBD2 identical over 8 bases. This CDR3 comprises 19 residues. The ends lost 2 bases at V and 0 bases at J; junction bases unmatched: 15. Germline loops: CDR1 SGHVS, CDR2 FNYEAQ. Here the CDR3 reads CASSLTSGGSNKYSYEQYF. The CDR3 nucleotides are TGTGCCAGCAGCTTAACGAGCGGGGGTTCTAACAAGTACTCCTACGAGCAGTACTTC.

There are a few counts of this clonotype. J is TRBJ1-1 and V is TRBV9, with no clear D. Germline V lookup: CDR1 SGDLS, CDR2 YYNGEE. The CDR3 is made up of 14 amino acids. V was pared by 4 bases and J by 0 bases, with 10 bases between. The CDR3 nucleotides read TGTGCCAGCAGCCCGAGGGTAATGAACACTGAAGCTTTCTTT. This translates into CASSPRVMNTEAFF.

This sequence joins TRBV13 and TRBJ2-1; no clear D gene. V was cut by 3 bases and J by 3 bases, with 12 bases left in between. CDR1 is PRHDT and CDR2 is FYEKMQ in the germline V gene (reference sequence). The CDR3 is 15 residues long. DNA of the CDR3: TGTGCCAGCAGCTTCCCGGCGATGGGCTACAATGAGCAGTTCTTC. It encodes CASSFPAMGYNEQFF.

This clonotype was seen repeatedly, ten times or more. The chain employs TRBV20-1 and TRBJ2-7, with 8 bases matching TRBD1. The length of the CDR3 is 13 residues. Trimming at V came to 5 bases and at J to 5 bases, leaving 8 bases not matched to a gene. Germline V gene lookup returns CDR1 DFQATT and CDR2 SNEGSKA (reference sequence). The CDR3 protein is CSAEDREEDEQYF. Here the CDR3 DNA reads TGCAGTGCTGAGGACAGGGAGGAGGACGAGCAGTACTTC.

A few counts support this clonotype. CDR3 loop: CSARSGRGTGELFF. In nucleotides, the CDR3 is TGCAGTGCTAGAAGCGGGAGAGGTACCGGGGAGCTGTTTTTT. The chain employs TRBV20-1 and TRBJ2-2, with 8 positions matching TRBD2. Germline-derived CDR1 and CDR2 are DFQATT and SNEGSKA (reference sequence). V shed 2 bases, J shed 5 bases, and the junction held 4 bases outside the gene matches. The CDR3 length is 14 residues.

As to this clonotype: Being one base from a much bigger clone, this may be a read error. Since no conserved phenylalanine or tryptophan closes the CDR3, a read error is the likely cause. The rearrangement joins TRBV10-1 to TRBJ2-7; 8 bases fit TRBD1. The germline V gene encodes CDR1 WNHNN and CDR2 SYGVQD (reference sequence). The CDR3 is 13 residues long. Germline trimming cut 5 bases from V and 2 bases from J; bases unmatched to any gene: 2. The chain's CDR3 is CASSKQGAYEQYS. Written as DNA, the CDR3 is TGCGCCAGCAGTAAACAGGGGGCCTACGAGCAGTACTCC.

This clonotype came up many times. The chain links TRBV11-2 to TRBJ2-5, with TRBD2 matching 9 bases. The CDR3 length is 20 residues. Germline V gene lookup returns CDR1 SGHAT and CDR2 FQNNGV. Losses at the gene ends were 3 bases for V and 4 bases for J; bases not matched to a gene: 21. The DNA of the CDR3 is TGTGCCAGCAGCTTCCTCTGGGAGGGTAGCGGGAGCGCCGGGGTAGAGACCCAGTACTTC. It translates to CASSFLWEGSGSAGVETQYF.

The sample holds a few counts of this clonotype. This rearrangement joins TRBV5-1 to TRBJ2-5; tentative D call: TRBD1 (6 bases). The V gene lost 0 bases and the J gene lost 4 bases, with 13 bases spanning the gap. The CDR3 is 15 residues long. Germline lookup yields CDR1 SGHRS and CDR2 YFSETQ. In DNA, the CDR3 is TGCGCCAGCAGCTTGGCCATCAGGGGCGGAGAGACCCAGTACTTC. This gives the protein CASSLAIRGGETQYF.

This clonotype was seen a handful of times. This sequence joins TRBV6-1 and TRBJ1-2, with D possibly TRBD1 on 5 matching bases. The CDR3 is 13 residues long. The germline CDR1 and CDR2 sequences are MNHNS and SASEGT. Trimming removed 7 bases from V and 4 bases from J, with 13 bases in between. CDR3 region: CASNDARGYGYTF. The CDR3 nucleotides are TGTGCCAGCAACGATGCGAGGGGCTATGGCTACACCTTC.

This clonotype was detected many times. The gene calls are TRBV3-1 and TRBJ1-1; D might be TRBD1 (5 bases). The CDR3 has 14 amino acids. V was clipped by 4 bases and J by 4 bases, with 13 bases between them. Germline assignment: CDR1 LGHDT and CDR2 YNNKEL (reference sequence). The DNA of the CDR3 is TGTGCCAGCAGCCCCAGACAGTCGGTCACTGAAGCTTTCTTT. Residues: CASSPRQSVTEAFF.

In its sample, this clonotype was seen many times. The chain recombines TRBV20-1 with TRBJ2-7, with 9 bases matching TRBD2. The ends lost 4 bases at V and 0 bases at J; junction bases unmatched: 4. Germline-derived CDR1 and CDR2 are DFQATT and SNEGSKA (reference sequence). The CDR3 is 14 residues long. Here the CDR3 DNA reads TGCAGTGCTATGACTAGCGGAGACTCCTACGAGCAGTACTTC. Protein: CSAMTSGDSYEQYF.

The table lists this clonotype with a few counts. The junction departs from the called germline gene at one end, perhaps through a read error. This rearrangement joins TRBV7-2 to TRBJ2-3; weak D call: TRBD2 (6 bases). Germline CDR1 is SGHTA and CDR2 is FQGNSA. The length of the CDR3 is 14 residues. The CDR3 is CASSPGTLGDMQYF. The CDR3 DNA follows: TGTGCCAGCAGCCCCGGGACTCTGGGCGATATGCAGTATTTT.

The table lists this clonotype with many counts. This chain links TRBV7-2 with TRBJ1-3, with D possibly matching TRBD1 (5 bases). CDR1 is SGHTA, CDR2 FQGNSA, per germline. Trimming pared 3 bases from V and 0 bases from J, leaving 18 bases between. The CDR3 sequence is 18 residues long. In nucleotides, the CDR3 is TGTGCCAGCAGCTTGTGGGCTCAGGGTACTTACTCTGGAAACACCATATATTTT. This translates into CASSLWAQGTYSGNTIYF.

This clonotype was detected only a few times. The chain joins TRBV7-9 to TRBJ2-7; 8 nucleotides agree with TRBD1. Germline lookup yields CDR1 SEHNR and CDR2 FQNEAQ (reference sequence). V trimming: 5 bases; J trimming: 5 bases; junction bases outside the gene matches: 5. This CDR3 contains 13 residues. The CDR3 protein is CASSQDRENEQYF. In DNA form, the CDR3 reads TGTGCCAGCAGCCAGGACAGGGAGAACGAGCAGTACTTC.

This clonotype has at least ten counts. The chain couples TRBV6-5 to TRBJ1-2; TRBD1 aligns across 8 bases. CDR1 MNHEY and CDR2 SVGAGI come from the germline V gene. This CDR3 is 14 amino acids long. J gave up 6 bases and V 2 bases, and 5 bases lay outside the gene matches. The CDR3 DNA sequence: TGTGCCAGCAGTTACCGACAGGGGAGTCATGGCTACACCTTC. The encoded protein is CASSYRQGSHGYTF.

This clonotype was counted ten times or more. For the CDR3, the DNA is TGCAGTGCTAGTCGGGCAGGGTGGTCCTACGAGCAGTACTTC. This encodes CSASRAGWSYEQYF. The chain has TRBV20-1 and TRBJ2-7; a weak D match, TRBD1 (5 bases). This CDR3 spans 14 amino acids. Trimming cost V 3 bases and J 1 base, with 13 bases left between them. CDR1 is DFQATT, CDR2 SNEGSKA, per germline (reference sequence).

This clonotype was seen at least ten times. This chain links TRBV12-3 or TRBV12-4 with TRBJ2-2, with 8 bases fitting TRBD2. The CDR3 loop spans 15 amino acids. V was pared by 5 bases and J by 1 base, with 3 bases of the junction left unmatched. The CDR3 DNA follows: TGTGCCAGCAGTCCGCTAGCGGGGAACACCGGGGAGCTGTTTTTT. Protein: CASSPLAGNTGELFF.

This clonotype was counted between two and nine times. The chain recombines TRBV29-1 with TRBJ2-7; no firm D call. The CDR3 extends over 13 amino acids. The V gene's germline CDR1 is SQVTM and CDR2 ANQGSEA. V was cut by 6 bases and J by 3 bases, with 15 bases left in between. The CDR3 region has the DNA TGCAGCGTCGAGACGGAGAATAACTACGAGCAGTACTTC. Protein product: CSVETENNYEQYF.

In this sample, this clonotype turned up many times. The chain has TRBV19 and TRBJ1-5; D gene ambiguous. V was cut by 6 bases and J by 5 bases, with 17 bases left in between. The CDR3 totals 15 residues. Germline CDR1 is LNHDA and CDR2 is SQIVND (reference sequence). This CDR3 reads CASRTLAGGHQPQHF. The DNA of the CDR3 is TGTGCCAGTAGAACCCTCGCAGGTGGCCATCAGCCCCAGCATTTT.

This clonotype was counted at least ten times. The chain joins TRBV12-3 or TRBV12-4 to TRBJ1-1; 7 bases agree with TRBD1. The CDR3 is made up of 15 amino acids. With V trimmed by 7 bases and J by 6 bases, 14 bases remained unmatched. CDR3 in amino acids: CASTPEGAGIAEAFF. The CDR3 nucleotides are TGTGCCAGCACCCCGGAGGGGGCAGGGATCGCTGAAGCTTTCTTT.

The chain employs TRBV27 and TRBJ2-7, with TRBD2 identical over 9 bases. Looked up from germline, CDR1 is MNHEY and CDR2 is SMNVEV (reference sequence). The CDR3 contains 14 residues. After removal of 4 bases from V and 5 bases from J, the junction contained 6 bases not matched to a gene. This CDR3 is CASSYSGSGNEQYF. In DNA, the CDR3 is TGTGCCAGCAGTTATAGCGGGAGTGGCAACGAGCAGTACTTC.

This clonotype came up many times. The V call is TRBV6-1, the J call TRBJ2-1, with a tentative D call TRBD2 (7 bases). The CDR3 length is 13 residues. V was clipped by 8 bases and J by 6 bases, with 14 bases between them. Germline V CDR1 and CDR2: MNHNS, SASEGT. The CDR3 reads CASSGGGINEQFF. CDR3 nucleotide sequence: TGTGCCAGCTCTGGCGGGGGCATCAATGAGCAGTTCTTC.

This clonotype was picked up a small number of times. V gene TRBV28 combines with J gene TRBJ1-1; a possible D gene is TRBD1 (5 bases). Germline V gene lookup returns CDR1 MDHEN and CDR2 SYDVKM. Trimming left V 5 bases short and J 0 bases short, with 13 bases between. The CDR3 has 15 amino acids. In nucleotides, the CDR3 is TGTGCCAGCAGTCCCCTGCAGGGTATGAACACTGAAGCTTTCTTT. This codes for CASSPLQGMNTEAFF.